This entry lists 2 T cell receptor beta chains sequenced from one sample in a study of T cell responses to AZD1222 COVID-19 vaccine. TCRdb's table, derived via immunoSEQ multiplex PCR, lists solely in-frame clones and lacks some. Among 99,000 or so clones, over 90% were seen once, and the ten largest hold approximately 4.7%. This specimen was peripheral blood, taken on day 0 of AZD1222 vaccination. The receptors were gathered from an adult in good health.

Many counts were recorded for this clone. The CDR3 protein is CASSESAGGTDTQYF. The DNA of the CDR3 is TGTGCCAGCAGTGAATCAGCGGGAGGCACAGATACGCAGTATTTT. The chain uses TRBV6-1 and TRBJ2-3, with 8 bases fitting TRBD2. The CDR3 is made up of 15 amino acids. V was clipped by 2 bases and J by 1 base; unmatched bases: 2. Germline assignment: CDR1 MNHNS and CDR2 SASEGT.

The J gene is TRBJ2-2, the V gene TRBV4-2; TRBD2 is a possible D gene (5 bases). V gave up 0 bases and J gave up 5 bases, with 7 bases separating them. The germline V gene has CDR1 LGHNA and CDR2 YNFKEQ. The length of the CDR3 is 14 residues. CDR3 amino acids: CASSQDGVTGELFF. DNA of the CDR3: TGTGCCAGCAGCCAAGACGGGGTGACCGGGGAGCTGTTTTTT.